A selection of T cell receptor beta chains follows, all from one sample in a study of identifying expanded T cells in peripheral blood. TCRdb keeps only in-frame clones here, not all; method: immunoSEQ multiplex PCR. The sample records around 90,000 clones, about 91% being singletons. Sequenced sample: blood. The receptors originated from a person aged 18-70 years in good health. CDR3s leave out the opening cysteine and the closing phenylalanine or tryptophan.

>TRBJ2-5|TRBV5-1
ASSFSGTGIGETQY
>TRBJ1-5|TRBV4-1
ASSQERTVNHQPQH
>TRBJ2-5|TRBV29-1
SVDVLPQETQY
>TRBJ1-5|TRBV4-2
ASSQDREGGYQPQH
>TRBJ2-7|TRBV2
ASSLDRSYEQY
>TRBJ2-7|TRBV6-6
ASSYATRNEQY
>TRBJ2-1|TRBV6-5
ASSSGLAFPQF
>TRBJ2-7|TRBV4-3
ASSLNPGTSGTYEQY
>TRBJ2-3|TRBV27
ASSHRERDTQY
>TRBJ2-5|TRBV5-4
ASSRGAKEETQY
>TRBJ2-7|TRBV5-1
ASSLESGGFYEQY
>TRBJ1-1|TRBV28
ASTPGPSGKAF
>TRBJ1-6|TRBV6-5
ASSLGGSPLH
>TRBJ2-1|TRBV7-3
ASSLTLTEYNEQF
>TRBJ2-2|TRBV7-3
ASSLALSATGELF
>TRBJ1-1|TRBV4-2
ASSRPRGYTEAF
>TRBJ2-7|TRBV19
ASSIGGPEGDEQY
>TRBJ1-6|TRBV6-4
ASSEDGNYNSPLH
>TRBJ1-1|TRBV7-3
ASSTQRNTEAF
>TRBJ1-1|TRBV11-2
ASSLPNGTPNTEAF